Listed below are T cell receptor beta chains from one sample, sequenced in a study of OX40 agonist ivuxolimab in advanced cancers. Sequencing used immunoSEQ multiplex PCR; TCRdb keeps in-frame clones, though not all of them. In the table there are about 75,000 clones, 85% of which are singletons. The sample consisted of CD4+ or CD8+ T cells sorted from blood, taken in a trial of the OX40 agonist ivuxolimab. Receptors originate from an adult with an advanced solid tumor such as melanoma, head and neck, liver or kidney cancer. The CDR3 runs from the conserved cysteine through the conserved F or W. Fields, in order: J gene, V gene, CDR3 protein.

J: TRBJ2-3; V: TRBV7-6; CDR3: CASSLRTGTDTQYF
J: TRBJ1-5; V: TRBV11-2; CDR3: CASSLQGAVEPQHF
J: NA; V: TRBV5-1; CDR3: CASTNRDHEQYF
J: TRBJ1-4; V: TRBV6-1; CDR3: CASNLNEKLFF
J: TRBJ1-5; V: TRBV27; CDR3: CASSNPNQPQHF
J: TRBJ2-2; V: TRBV7-6; CDR3: CASRWTGTPAGELFF
J: TRBJ2-5; V: TRBV5-6; CDR3: CASSGDSFLETQYF
J: TRBJ2-3; V: TRBV5-1; CDR3: CASSLALAINVPDTQYF
J: TRBJ2-7; V: TRBV1; CDR3: CTSSQVGPYEQYF
J: TRBJ2-7; V: TRBV5-1; CDR3: CASSLGGGPSYEQYF
J: TRBJ2-1; V: TRBV5-6; CDR3: CASTLLAYNEQFF
J: TRBJ1-4; V: TRBV19; CDR3: CASQRRNLNEKLFF
J: TRBJ2-2; V: TRBV11-2; CDR3: CASRLAGHTGELFF
J: TRBJ2-3; V: TRBV4-1; CDR3: CASSQGTSGAPTDTQYF
J: TRBJ1-2; V: TRBV5-6; CDR3: CASSLGQEFYGYTF
J: TRBJ2-1; V: TRBV4-1; CDR3: CASSSLVNEQFF
J: TRBJ2-1; V: TRBV21-1; CDR3: CASSKEGTSGEGGGYNEQFF
J: TRBJ1-1; V: TRBV7-9; CDR3: CASSLGDRGRLTEAFF
J: TRBJ2-3; V: TRBV7-9; CDR3: CASSLGLAADTDTQYF
J: TRBJ1-1; V: TRBV5-4; CDR3: CAGVSSQQGRTEAFF
J: TRBJ1-4; V: TRBV15; CDR3: CATSRTGGNEKLFF
J: TRBJ2-2; V: TRBV5-1; CDR3: CASSLVVSTGELFF
J: NA; V: TRBV10-3; CDR3: CAISESVGFYEQYF
J: TRBJ2-1; V: TRBV19; CDR3: CASSIYSRENYNEQFF
J: TRBJ1-5; V: TRBV5-5; CDR3: CASSQRTGGVQPQHF
J: TRBJ1-2; V: TRBV5-1; CDR3: CASAGTANYGYTF
J: TRBJ2-1; V: TRBV11-3; CDR3: CASSGDRYNEQFF
J: TRBJ1-5; V: TRBV6-1; CDR3: CASSQAFNQPQHF
J: TRBJ1-3; V: TRBV10-3; CDR3: CATEPGHSGNTIYF
J: TRBJ2-1; V: TRBV10-2; CDR3: CASSFSGDSYNEQFF
J: TRBJ2-7; V: TRBV6-5; CDR3: CASSWTGVKGEQYF
J: TRBJ2-1; V: TRBV29-1; CDR3: CSVTGTSGSSYNEQFF
J: TRBJ2-3; V: TRBV19; CDR3: CASGTRGTDTQYF
J: TRBJ1-5; V: TRBV6-8; CDR3: CASSPGQKNQPQHF
J: TRBJ2-6; V: TRBV11-2; CDR3: CASSHRGAGANVLTF
J: TRBJ2-3; V: TRBV5-1; CDR3: CASSLDTDTQYF
J: TRBJ1-4; V: TRBV5-1; CDR3: CASSLSGGGREKLFF
J: TRBJ2-3; V: TRBV5-1; CDR3: CASSLTQGASDTQYF
J: TRBJ2-1; V: TRBV28; CDR3: CASSSPGLIYNEQFF
J: TRBJ2-7; V: TRBV7-2; CDR3: CASSPTSGSYEQYF
J: TRBJ2-7; V: TRBV5-4; CDR3: CASSLDRFAYEQYF
J: TRBJ2-3; V: TRBV28; CDR3: CASSFTWDRAFSTDTQYF
J: TRBJ2-1; V: TRBV29-1; CDR3: CSSWTSVIEQFF
J: TRBJ1-2; V: TRBV19; CDR3: CASSTNPGQGAHGYTF
J: TRBJ2-3; V: TRBV15; CDR3: CATSRPGLAGDTQYF
J: TRBJ1-5; V: TRBV6-5; CDR3: CASGTGRSNQPQHF
J: TRBJ1-2; V: TRBV28; CDR3: CASSLFDRNYGYTF
J: TRBJ2-3; V: TRBV4-1; CDR3: CASSQGPSSSTDTQYF
J: TRBJ2-5; V: TRBV6-1; CDR3: CASRGDRVLYF
J: TRBJ2-3; V: TRBV27; CDR3: CASSLERETDTQYF
J: TRBJ2-5; V: TRBV5-4; CDR3: CASSPTTSGRETQYF
J: TRBJ2-5; V: TRBV14; CDR3: CANSPKPRYQETQYF